This TCR beta chain appears in the sequencing data of a study of blood T cell repertoires in COVID-19. In the study overall: Donors in the United States, Italy and Spain gave samples during acute or convalescent COVID-19. Sample material is recorded as cDNA or gDNA derived from T cells, B-cell-depleted T cells, or PBMCs.

How the authors handled the data: For nucleated cells, counts were estimated from reference gene primer amplification. The assay was immunoSEQ multiplex PCR, and TCRdb's table has in-frame clones only and misses some. V, J and clone size are those of that table, while D and trimming were read from the DNA. The sample holds about 98,000 clones, around nine tenths seen once. The CDR3 runs 14 residues. Trimming removed 6 bases at V and 7 bases at J, with 18 bases between. Germline assignment: CDR1 KGHSH and CDR2 LQKENI. The sequence derives from a man aged 50-60 years with acute or convalescent COVID-19. The V and J genes are TRBV18 and TRBJ1-2; TRBD1 is a possible D gene (5 bases). Sample: peripheral blood. CDR3 residues: CASSLQGGLGGYTF. The DNA for the CDR3 is TGTGCCAGCTCGCTCCAGGGTGGTTTGGGTGGCTACACCTTC.